This entry is about one TCR beta chain. Authors' analysis steps: Nucleated cell counts were estimated from reference gene primer amplification. The table came from immunoSEQ multiplex PCR; TCRdb's copy has only in-frame clones and leaves some out. The DNA was the basis for D and trimming; V, J and clone size are from that table. The table lists around 100,000 clones, just under 80% of them singletons. The data belong to a study of blood T cell repertoires in COVID-19. About the research overall: T cells, B-cell-depleted T cells, or PBMCs supplied cDNA or gDNA.

CDR3 length: 15 amino acids. Trimming removed 4 bases at V and 7 bases at J, with 17 bases between. CDR1 is MGHDK, CDR2 SYGVNS, per germline. V usage is TRBV25-1 and J usage is TRBJ2-1; tentatively, D is TRBD2 (7 bases). The sample was peripheral blood. The receptor was isolated from a woman in her sixties or seventies with acute or convalescent COVID-19. CDR3 nucleotides: TGTGCCAGCAGTGCATGGGGGGGGGCTATAAATGAGCAGTTCTTC. It yields the protein CASSAWGGAINEQFF. The complete variable domain, with remaining parts taken from reference TRBV25-1 and TRBJ2-1, reads EADIYQTPRYLVIGTGKKITLECSQTMGHDKMYWYQQDPGMELHLIHYSYGVNSTEKGDLSSESTVSRIRTEHFPLTLESARPSHTSQYLCASSAWGGAINEQFFGPGTRLTVL.